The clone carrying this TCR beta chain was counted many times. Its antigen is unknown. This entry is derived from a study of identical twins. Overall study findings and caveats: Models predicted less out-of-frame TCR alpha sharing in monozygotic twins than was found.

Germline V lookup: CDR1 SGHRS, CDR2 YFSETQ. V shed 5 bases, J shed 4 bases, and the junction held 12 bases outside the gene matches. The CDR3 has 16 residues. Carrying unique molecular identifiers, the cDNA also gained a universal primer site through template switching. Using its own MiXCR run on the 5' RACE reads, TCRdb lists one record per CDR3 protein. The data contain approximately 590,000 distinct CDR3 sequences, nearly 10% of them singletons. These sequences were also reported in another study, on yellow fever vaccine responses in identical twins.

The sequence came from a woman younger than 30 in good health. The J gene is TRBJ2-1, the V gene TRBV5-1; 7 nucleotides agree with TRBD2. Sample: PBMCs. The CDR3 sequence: CASSHDEGGRYNEQFF. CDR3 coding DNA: TGCGCCAGCAGTCATGACGAGGGAGGGAGGTACAATGAGCAGTTCTTC. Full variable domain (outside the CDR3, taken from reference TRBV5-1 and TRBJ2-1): KAGVTQTPRYLIKTRGQQVTLSCSPISGHRSVSWYQQTPGQGLQFLFEYFSETQRNKGNFPGRFSGRQFSNSRSEMNVSTLELGDSALYLCASSHDEGGRYNEQFFGPGTRLTVL.